This T cell receptor beta chain derives from a study of blood T cell repertoires in COVID-19. Whole-study context: Samples of COVID-19 (acute and convalescent) were obtained from the United States, Italy and Spain. PBMCs, B-cell-depleted T cells, or T cells were the source of the cDNA or gDNA that made up the material.

CDR3 length equals 15 residues. The germline V gene has CDR1 SGHVS and CDR2 FNYEAQ. The J segment lost 1 base and the V segment lost 4 bases, leaving 7 bases of the junction unmatched. Source study methods: Nucleated cell counts were estimated from reference gene primer amplification. Sequenced by immunoSEQ multiplex PCR; TCRdb stores in-frame clones only, minus some. V and J calls plus clone size are reproduced from that table; the DNA served to infer D and trimming. In the table there are roughly 210,000 clones, roughly 90% of which are singletons. This TCR was recovered from a man in his 70s with acute or convalescent COVID-19. The source material was peripheral blood. The rearrangement links TRBV7-6 to TRBJ2-7; 7 bases align to TRBD1. CDR3 residues: CASSSQGQISYEQYF. DNA of the CDR3: TGTGCCAGCAGCTCACAGGGACAGATTTCCTACGAGCAGTACTTC.